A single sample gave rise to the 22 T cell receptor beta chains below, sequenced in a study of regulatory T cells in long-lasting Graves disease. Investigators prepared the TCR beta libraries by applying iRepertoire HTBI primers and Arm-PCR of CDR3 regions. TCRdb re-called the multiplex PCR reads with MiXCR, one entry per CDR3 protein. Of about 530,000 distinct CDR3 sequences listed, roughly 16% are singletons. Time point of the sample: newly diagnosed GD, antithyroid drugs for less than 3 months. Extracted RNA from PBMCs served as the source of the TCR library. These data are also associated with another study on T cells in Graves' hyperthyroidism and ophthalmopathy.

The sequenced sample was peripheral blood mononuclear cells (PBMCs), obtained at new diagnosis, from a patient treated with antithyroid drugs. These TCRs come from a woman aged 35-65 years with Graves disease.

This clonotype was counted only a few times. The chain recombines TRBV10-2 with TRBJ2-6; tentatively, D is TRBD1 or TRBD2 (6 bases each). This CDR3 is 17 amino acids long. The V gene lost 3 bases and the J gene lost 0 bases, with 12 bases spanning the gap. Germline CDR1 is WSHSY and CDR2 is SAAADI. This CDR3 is CASSDTGARSGANVLTF. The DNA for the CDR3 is TGCGCCAGCAGTGACACGGGGGCGCGCTCTGGGGCCAACGTCCTGACTTTC.

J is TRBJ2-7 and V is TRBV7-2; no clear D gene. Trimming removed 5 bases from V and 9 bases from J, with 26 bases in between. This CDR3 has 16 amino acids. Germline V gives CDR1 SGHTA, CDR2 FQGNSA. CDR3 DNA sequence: TGTGCCAGCAGCACAACCGACTGGTTCGCCTCCTCCGGGCAGTACTTC. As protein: CASSTTDWFASSGQYF.

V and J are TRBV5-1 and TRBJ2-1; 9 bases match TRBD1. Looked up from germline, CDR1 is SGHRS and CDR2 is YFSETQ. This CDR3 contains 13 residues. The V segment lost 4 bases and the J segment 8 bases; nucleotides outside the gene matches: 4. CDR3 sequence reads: CASSLGQGYEQFF. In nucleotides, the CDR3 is TGCGCCAGCAGCCTCGGACAGGGGTATGAGCAGTTCTTC.

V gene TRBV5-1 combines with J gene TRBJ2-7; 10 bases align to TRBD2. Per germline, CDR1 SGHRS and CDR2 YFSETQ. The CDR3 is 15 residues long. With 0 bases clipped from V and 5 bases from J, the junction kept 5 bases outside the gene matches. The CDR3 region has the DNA TGCGCCAGCAGCTTGGTGGCTCTAGCGGGGGACGAGCAGTACTTC. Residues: CASSLVALAGDEQYF.

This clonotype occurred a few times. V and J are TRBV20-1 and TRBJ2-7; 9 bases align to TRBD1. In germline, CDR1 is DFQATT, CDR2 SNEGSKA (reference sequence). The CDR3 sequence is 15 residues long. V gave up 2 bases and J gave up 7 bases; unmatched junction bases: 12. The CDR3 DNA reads TGCAGTGCTAGACTCCCCGGGACAGGGCCTGGGGAGCAGTACTTC. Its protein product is CSARLPGTGPGEQYF.

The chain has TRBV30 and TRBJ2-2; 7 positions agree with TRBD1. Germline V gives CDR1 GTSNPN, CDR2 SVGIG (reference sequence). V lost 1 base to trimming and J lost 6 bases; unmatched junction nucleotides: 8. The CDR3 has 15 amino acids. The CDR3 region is CAWSALSGGAGELFF. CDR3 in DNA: TGTGCCTGGAGTGCACTCTCAGGGGGAGCCGGGGAGCTGTTTTTT.

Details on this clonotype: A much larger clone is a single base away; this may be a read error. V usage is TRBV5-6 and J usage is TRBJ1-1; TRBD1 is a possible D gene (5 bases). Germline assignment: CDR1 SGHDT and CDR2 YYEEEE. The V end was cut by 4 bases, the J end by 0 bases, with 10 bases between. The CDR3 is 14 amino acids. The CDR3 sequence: CASSRGRMNTEAFF. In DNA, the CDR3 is TGTGCCAGCAGCAGGGGACGGATGAACACTGAAGCTTTCTTT.

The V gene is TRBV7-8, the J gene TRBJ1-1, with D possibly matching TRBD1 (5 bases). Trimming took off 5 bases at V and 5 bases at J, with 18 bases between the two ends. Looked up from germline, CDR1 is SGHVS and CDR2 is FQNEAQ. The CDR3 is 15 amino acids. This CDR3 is CASSPAGVMMTEAFF. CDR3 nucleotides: TGTGCCAGCAGCCCCGCGGGGGTTATGATGACTGAAGCTTTCTTT. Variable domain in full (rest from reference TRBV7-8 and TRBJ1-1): GAGVSQSPRYKVAKRGQDVALRCDPISGHVSLFWYQQALGQGPEFLTYFQNEAQLDKSGLPSDRFFAERPEGSVSTLKIQRTQQEDSAVYLCASSPAGVMMTEAFFGQGTRLTVV.

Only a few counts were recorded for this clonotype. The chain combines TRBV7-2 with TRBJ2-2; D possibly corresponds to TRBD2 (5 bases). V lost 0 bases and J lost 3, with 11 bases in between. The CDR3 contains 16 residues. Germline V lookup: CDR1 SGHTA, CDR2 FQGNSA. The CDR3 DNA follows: TGTGCCAGCAGCTTAGCCGCGGGTTCCGACACCGGGGAGCTGTTTTTT. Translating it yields CASSLAAGSDTGELFF.

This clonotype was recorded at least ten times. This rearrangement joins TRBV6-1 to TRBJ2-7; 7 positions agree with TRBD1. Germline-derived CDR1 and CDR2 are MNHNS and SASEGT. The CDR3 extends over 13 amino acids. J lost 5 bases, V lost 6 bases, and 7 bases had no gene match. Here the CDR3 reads CASSSRGSNEQYF. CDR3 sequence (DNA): TGTGCCAGCAGCTCCAGGGGGTCTAACGAGCAGTACTTC.

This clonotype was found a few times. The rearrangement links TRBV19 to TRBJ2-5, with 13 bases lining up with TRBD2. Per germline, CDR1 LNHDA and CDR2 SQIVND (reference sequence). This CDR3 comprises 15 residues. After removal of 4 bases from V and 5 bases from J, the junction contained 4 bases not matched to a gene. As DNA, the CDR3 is TGTGCCAGTAGTAGGACTAGCGGGGGACGCGAGACCCAGTACTTC. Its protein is CASSRTSGGRETQYF.

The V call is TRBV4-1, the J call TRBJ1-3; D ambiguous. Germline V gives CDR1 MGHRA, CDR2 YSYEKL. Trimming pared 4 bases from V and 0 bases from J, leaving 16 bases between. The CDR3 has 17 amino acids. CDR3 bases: TGCGCCAGCAGCCGGCACATTCCGGGGAGCTCTGGAAACACCATATATTTT. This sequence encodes CASSRHIPGSSGNTIYF.

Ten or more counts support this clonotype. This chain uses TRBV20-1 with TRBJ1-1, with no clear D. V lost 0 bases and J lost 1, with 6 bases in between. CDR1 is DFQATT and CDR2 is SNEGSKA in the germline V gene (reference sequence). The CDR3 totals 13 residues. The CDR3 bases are TGCAGTGCTAGAGATATCGGGAACACTGAAGCTTTCTTT. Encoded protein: CSARDIGNTEAFF.

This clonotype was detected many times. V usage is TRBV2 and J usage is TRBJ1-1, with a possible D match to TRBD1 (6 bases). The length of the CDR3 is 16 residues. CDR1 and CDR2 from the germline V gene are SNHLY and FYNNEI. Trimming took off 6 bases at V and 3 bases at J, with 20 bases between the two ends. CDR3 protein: CASRRLDSRGDTEAFF. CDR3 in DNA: TGTGCCAGCAGGCGATTGGACAGCCGGGGGGACACTGAAGCTTTCTTT.

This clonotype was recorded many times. The DNA for the CDR3 is TGCGCCAGCAGTGTGGACAGGGCAGGCACTGAAGCTTTCTTT. Protein sequence: CASSVDRAGTEAFF. The chain uses TRBV10-2 and TRBJ1-1; 8 bases align to TRBD1. Trimming took 4 bases from V and 4 from J; bases not matched to a gene: 5. Germline loops: CDR1 WSHSY, CDR2 SAAADI. This CDR3 contains 14 residues.

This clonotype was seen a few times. Here the CDR3 reads CASSDGTQTNEKLFF. As DNA, the CDR3 is TGTGCCAGCAGCGACGGGACACAGACTAATGAAAAACTGTTTTTT. This chain joins TRBV6-1 and TRBJ1-4; D is possibly TRBD1 (6 bases). The V gene's germline CDR1 is MNHNS and CDR2 SASEGT. V dropped 6 bases and J dropped 2 bases, with 13 bases sitting between them. The CDR3 loop spans 15 amino acids.

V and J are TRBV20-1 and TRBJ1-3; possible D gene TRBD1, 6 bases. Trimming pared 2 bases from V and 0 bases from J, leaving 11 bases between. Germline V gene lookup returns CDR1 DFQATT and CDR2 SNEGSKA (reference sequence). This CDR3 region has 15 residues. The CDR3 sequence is CSARRGYSSGNTIYF. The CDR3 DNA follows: TGCAGTGCTAGAAGGGGGTATAGCTCTGGAAACACCATATATTTT.

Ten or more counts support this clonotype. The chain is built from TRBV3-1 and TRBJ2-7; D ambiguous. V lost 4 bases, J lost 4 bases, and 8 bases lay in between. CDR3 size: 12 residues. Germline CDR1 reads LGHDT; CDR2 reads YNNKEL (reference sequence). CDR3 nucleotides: TGTGCCAGCAGCCCCTCAGAATACGAGCAGTACTTC. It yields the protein CASSPSEYEQYF.

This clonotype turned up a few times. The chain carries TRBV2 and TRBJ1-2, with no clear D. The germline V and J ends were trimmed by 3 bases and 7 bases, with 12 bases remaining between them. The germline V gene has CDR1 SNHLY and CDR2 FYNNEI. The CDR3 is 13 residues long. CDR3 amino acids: CASSDKFSGGYTF. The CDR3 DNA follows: TGTGCCAGCAGTGACAAGTTTAGTGGTGGCTACACCTTC.

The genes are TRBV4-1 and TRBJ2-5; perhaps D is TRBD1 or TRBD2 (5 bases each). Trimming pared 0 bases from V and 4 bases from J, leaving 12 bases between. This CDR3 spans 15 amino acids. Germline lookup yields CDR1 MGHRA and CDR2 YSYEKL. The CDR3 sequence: CASSQDPGTGETQYF. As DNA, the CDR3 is TGCGCCAGCAGCCAAGATCCGGGGACGGGAGAGACCCAGTACTTC.

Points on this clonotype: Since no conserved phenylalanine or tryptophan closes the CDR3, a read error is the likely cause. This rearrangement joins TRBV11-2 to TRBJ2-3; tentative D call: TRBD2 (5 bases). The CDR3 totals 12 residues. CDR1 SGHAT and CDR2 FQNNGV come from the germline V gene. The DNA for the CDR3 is TGTGCCAGCAGCTCTAGCACGGATACGCAGTATTCT. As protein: CASSSSTDTQYS.

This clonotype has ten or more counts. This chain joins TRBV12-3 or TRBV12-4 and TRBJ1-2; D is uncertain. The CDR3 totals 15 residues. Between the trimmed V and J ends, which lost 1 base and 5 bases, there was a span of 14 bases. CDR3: CASSLVTAWGYGYTF. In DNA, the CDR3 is TGTGCCAGCAGTTTAGTTACAGCCTGGGGATATGGCTACACCTTC.